This T cell receptor beta chain was captured by sequencing in a study of PD-1 blockade in classical Hodgkin lymphoma (dated by TCRdb to about 2020). In terms of the full investigation: Nivolumab dosing was 3 mg/kg intravenously every 2 weeks, continuing until either disease progression or unacceptable toxicity. A peripheral blood immune signature of response to PD-1 blockade in classical Hodgkin lymphoma was defined using TCR beta sequencing and CyTOF. Points the paper makes about the study in general: Trial patients with a complete response had baseline diversity similar to that of newly diagnosed patients, while partial responders and progressors had significantly lower diversity. Lower diversity was seen in patients whose nivolumab began less than 1 year after ASCT, and these patients were left out of later analyses so that immune reconstitution would not confound the results. By C4D1, a significant rise was seen in CD4+ TCR diversity but not in CD8+ TCR diversity (p=0.0027 vs p=0.16), and the rise was most apparent among complete responders (p=0.02). Newly diagnosed patients were reported to have lower baseline TCR diversity than healthy donors, and relapsed/refractory patients were reported to have lower baseline TCR diversity still. The study covered only a single clinical trial cohort, and the causes of the repertoire differences, possibly disease activity or prior therapy, were still not defined.

From the cysteine through the phenylalanine, the CDR3 covers 15 amino acids. This entry keeps only the CDR3 DNA: 45 bases, framed from base 1. Relative to germline, V is missing 4 bases and J is missing 5 bases, with 8 bases of the junction outside any gene match. According to the germline V gene (reference sequence), CDR1 reads MNHEY and CDR2 reads SMNVEV. The Qiagen DNeasy kit was used to extract genomic DNA both from unsorted PBMCs and from the negatively selected CD4+ and CD8+ fractions. TCR beta CDR3 regions were amplified by immunoSEQ multiplex PCR using primers annealing to V and J segments. A synthetic immune receptor repertoire was used to minimize amplification bias, and any remaining bias was removed computationally after sequencing. The source study handled its data this way. Custom Python scripts were used to quantify repertoire diversity as the Shannon entropy index. Unsorted, CD4+ and CD8+ repertoires were examined separately, except in combined analyses, for which CD4+ and CD8+ sequences were merged in silico. Clonal expansion was defined as at least a 2-fold frequency increase after treatment relative to C1D1, with a pseudocount of 0.5 for undetected baseline clones. Singleton clones were defined as clones with 0 or 1 copy at C1D1, and non-singleton clones were defined as clones with 2 or more copies. By matching protein sequences in sorted samples from the same patient, clones expanded in unsorted samples were annotated as CD4+, CD8+ or unknown. Wilcoxon tests on paired samples were used to test changes in diversity from C1D1 to C4D1. TCRdb re-hosts the immuneACCESS table, in-frame sequences only. Its copies lack some clones; in the studies checked, an unresolved V gene accounts for under half of them, and the cause for the rest is not known. V, J and clone size were drawn from that table, and D and trimming were deduced from the DNA. Counted in this sample were about 50,000 clones; over 70% of them appeared once. 11% of the sample is held by the ten biggest clonotypes.

A remark on this clone: Its target antigen remains unknown. Base qualities are not provided; no much larger clone lies one nucleotide away.

Interpreted using the paper, the time point label stands for: cycle 1 day 1 (C1D1), immediately before nivolumab initiation. Relapse after autologous stem cell transplantation had occurred in all trial patients, and cohorts A, B and C were distinguished by prior brentuximab vedotin exposure. The trial cohort comprised a few dozen patients with relapsed/refractory classical Hodgkin lymphoma whose best overall responses were complete response, partial response or progressive disease. Single-agent nivolumab was administered to trial patients in the multi-cohort phase II CheckMate 205 trial. Best overall response was determined by an independent review committee according to the 2007 International Working Group response criteria. Trial PBMCs were collected just before the start of nivolumab (C1D1) and during therapy at cycle 2 day 1 and cycle 4 day 1. Peripheral blood was collected in 8 mL Vacutainer Cell Preparation Tubes, from which PBMCs were isolated by centrifugation and then cryopreserved.

The chain employs TRBV27 and TRBJ2-7, with TRBD2 matching 10 junction bases. This sample comprised peripheral blood mononuclear cells (PBMCs), obtained at baseline. The source is a human donor with classical Hodgkin lymphoma. The DNA sequence follows: TGTGCCAGCAGTTACCAACTAGCGGGGCTCCACGAGCAGTACTTC. Translated, it reads CASSYQLAGLHEQYF.